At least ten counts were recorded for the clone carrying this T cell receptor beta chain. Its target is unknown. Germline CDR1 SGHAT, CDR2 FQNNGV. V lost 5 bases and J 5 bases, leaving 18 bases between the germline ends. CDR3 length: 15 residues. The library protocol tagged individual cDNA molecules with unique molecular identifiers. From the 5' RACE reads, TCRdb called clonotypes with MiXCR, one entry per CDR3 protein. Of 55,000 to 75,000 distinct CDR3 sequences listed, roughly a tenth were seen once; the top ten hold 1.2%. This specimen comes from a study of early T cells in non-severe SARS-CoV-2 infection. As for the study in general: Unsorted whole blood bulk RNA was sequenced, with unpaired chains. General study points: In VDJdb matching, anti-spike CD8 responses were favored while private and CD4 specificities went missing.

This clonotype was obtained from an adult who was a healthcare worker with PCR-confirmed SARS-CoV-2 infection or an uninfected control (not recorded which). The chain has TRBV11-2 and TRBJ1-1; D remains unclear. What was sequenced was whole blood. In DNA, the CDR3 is TGTGCCAGCAGCCCGAGAACAGAGAAGTGGACTGAAGCTTTCTTT. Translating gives CASSPRTEKWTEAFF.